Shown below are 8 T cell receptor beta chains from a single sample sequenced in a study of spatial heterogeneity in lung cancer. The time point was: sample taken at primary tumor resection. Extraction of whole RNA from tumor, nontumor lung or frozen PBMC preceded unsorted sequencing. TCRdb re-analysed the 5' RACE reads in MiXCR, keeping a single row per CDR3 protein. The profile shows roughly 4,000 distinct CDR3 sequences, approximately 16% of them singletons. Sequencing used PBMCs, obtained at surgery. The receptors here all came from a male donor with early-stage non-small cell lung cancer.

This clonotype was counted at least ten times. This chain links TRBV5-6 with TRBJ2-2, with TRBD2 as a possible D gene (7 bases). Trimming removed 6 bases from V and 1 base from J, with 13 bases in between. The germline V gene has CDR1 SGHDT and CDR2 YYEEEE. The CDR3 is 15 residues long. The CDR3 loop is CASTWGGLNTGELFF. The DNA for the CDR3 is TGTGCCAGCACCTGGGGGGGCCTGAACACCGGGGAGCTGTTTTTT.

This clonotype was seen ten or more times. This chain uses TRBV19 with TRBJ2-6, with D unresolved. The CDR3 consists of 15 residues. Germline-derived CDR1 and CDR2 are LNHDA and SQIVND (reference sequence). V was pared by 5 bases and J by 2 bases, with 10 bases between. CDR3 residues: CASSQGRPGANVLTF. The DNA for the CDR3 is TGTGCCAGTAGTCAAGGTAGACCTGGGGCCAACGTCCTGACTTTC. Filled out from reference TRBV19 and TRBJ2-6, the complete variable domain reads DGGITQSPKYLFRKEGQNVTLSCEQNLNHDAMYWYRQDPGQGLRLIYYSQIVNDFQKGDIAEGYSVSREKKESFPLTVTSAQKNPTAFYLCASSQGRPGANVLTFGAGSRLTVL.

This chain links TRBV6-2 or TRBV6-3 with TRBJ1-6; 10 bases match TRBD1. CDR3 length: 16 amino acids. The V segment lost 4 bases and the J segment 9 bases; nucleotides outside the gene matches: 9. Germline V gene data show CDR1 as MNHEY and CDR2 as SVGEGT. The CDR3 loop is CASSWDRGFNGSPLHF. The CDR3 DNA follows: TGTGCCAGCAGTTGGGACAGGGGCTTCAATGGTTCACCCCTCCACTTT.

The chain uses TRBV23-1 and TRBJ2-2; D is uncertain. TRBV23-1 is an ORF, with its function uncertain. The V end lost 7 bases, the J end lost 4 bases, and 10 bases lay between the germline ends. The CDR3 covers 13 residues. DNA of the CDR3: TGCGCCAGCACGGCAGGCGTCACCGGGGAGCTGTTTTTT. This codes for CASTAGVTGELFF.

The V gene is TRBV29-1, the J gene TRBJ2-3; the D gene is possibly TRBD2 (6 bases). Trimming cost V 7 bases and J 0 bases, with 11 bases left between them. This CDR3 region has 13 residues. The germline gives CDR1 SQVTM, CDR2 ANQGSEA. In DNA, the CDR3 is TGCAGCGCACGGGGGACGAGCACAGATACGCAGTATTTT. The encoded protein is CSARGTSTDTQYF.

This clonotype has more than one count but fewer than ten. This chain connects TRBV2 to TRBJ2-2; 9 positions match TRBD2. The V and J ends lost 6 bases and 5 bases, in that order; junction bases with no gene match: 7. CDR3 size: 15 residues. Germline CDR1 and CDR2: SNHLY and FYNNEI. The DNA of the CDR3 is TGTGCCAGCAGCCAAAGGGGACTAGCAACCGGGGAGCTGTTTTTT. Its protein product is CASSQRGLATGELFF. Based on the CDR3 plus reference TRBV2 and TRBJ2-2, the full variable domain is EPEVTQTPSHQVTQMGQEVILRCVPISNHLYFYWYRQILGQKVEFLVSFYNNEISEKSEIFDDQFSVERPDGSNFTLKIRSTKLEDSAMYFCASSQRGLATGELFFGEGSRLTVL.

This clonotype appeared many times. This chain joins TRBV20-1 and TRBJ1-1, with D maybe TRBD1 (5 bases). The length of the CDR3 is 14 residues. Germline values: CDR1 DFQATT, CDR2 SNEGSKA (reference sequence). V lost 7 bases to trimming and J lost 1 base, with 16 bases between them. For the CDR3, the DNA is TGCAGTGGTGCCAACCCCCAGGGGAACACTGAAGCTTTCTTT. Its protein product is CSGANPQGNTEAFF.

This clonotype is medium-sized by share. The rearrangement uses TRBV18 and TRBJ2-5, with 13 bases matching TRBD2. This CDR3 has 17 residues. J lost 0 bases, V lost 3 bases, and 4 bases had no gene match. CDR1 is KGHSH, CDR2 LQKENI, per germline. CDR3 sequence (DNA): TGTGCCAGCTCACCCCCGGGACTAGCGGGGTACCAAGAGACCCAGTACTTC. Protein sequence: CASSPPGLAGYQETQYF.